This TCR beta chain came from a study of shared clonotypes between healthy human individuals. Study overall: Each donor had three CD4 naive, three CD4 memory, two CD8 naive and one CD8 memory plate.

Study-wide findings and caveats: Around 5% was the fraction of naive CD4 clonotypes found shared across a handful of donors. Sorted-subset sequencing, rarefaction showed, was incomplete despite large depth.

In this sample, this clone turned up once. The antigen remains unidentified. Profiled with immunoSEQ multiplex PCR; TCRdb holds only in-frame clones, not every one. The sample includes 700,000 or so clones, 55% to 75% of them seen just once. Germline CDR1 reads MNHNS; CDR2 reads SASEGT. The V and J ends lost 0 bases and 0 bases respectively, with 15 bases between them. The CDR3 runs to 18 residues. This chain uses TRBV6-1 with TRBJ1-5, with unresolved D. The clonotype originates from a woman aged 25 to 39 in good health. The sequenced material came from memory CD4+ T cells sorted from blood. Subset given: CD45RA-negative fraction. The CDR3 spells CASSEAPFSGYSNQPQHF. Written as DNA, the CDR3 is TGTGCCAGCAGTGAAGCCCCTTTTAGTGGTTATAGCAATCAGCCCCAGCATTTT.